These 27 T cell receptor beta chains share one sample of origin, sequenced in a study of blood T cell repertoires in COVID-19. Clones were sequenced by immunoSEQ multiplex PCR, and TCRdb holds only the in-frame ones, with some missing. The sample consists of 400,000 or so clones, around 87% of them appearing once. Sequencing input: peripheral blood. The receptors come from a human donor in a cohort sampled during active COVID-19.

The chain has TRBV4-1 and TRBJ2-2; the D gene is possibly TRBD2 (6 bases). This CDR3 is built from 14 residues. Germline values: CDR1 MGHRA, CDR2 YSYEKL. With 6 bases removed from V and 6 bases from J, the gap between germline ends came to 14 bases. DNA for the CDR3: TGCGCCAGCAGACCGCCCGGGGGTTCCGGGGAGCTGTTTTTT. This translates into CASRPPGGSGELFF.

This clone was seen only once. The chain recombines TRBV6-5 with TRBJ1-5; the D gene is possibly TRBD1 (5 bases). CDR1 MNHEY and CDR2 SVGAGI come from the germline V gene. The length of the CDR3 is 11 residues. V was clipped by 7 bases and J by 4 bases, with 5 bases between them. CDR3 amino acids: CASTGNQPQHF. The CDR3 nucleotides are TGTGCCAGCACAGGGAATCAGCCCCAGCATTTT.

The rearrangement uses TRBV15 and TRBJ2-2; D is undetermined. The germline V and J ends were trimmed by 0 bases and 0 bases, with 8 bases remaining between them. Germline lookup yields CDR1 LNHNV and CDR2 YYDKDF (reference sequence). The CDR3 sequence is 16 residues long. Written as DNA, the CDR3 is TGTGCCACCAGCAGAGATCTTTTAACGAACACCGGGGAGCTGTTTTTT. Protein product: CATSRDLLTNTGELFF.

The chain carries TRBV19 and TRBJ1-6, with TRBD1 as a possible D gene (6 bases). V dropped 5 bases and J dropped 11 bases, with 16 bases sitting between them. The length of the CDR3 is 14 residues. CDR1 is LNHDA, CDR2 SQIVND, per germline (reference sequence). The CDR3 DNA reads TGTGCCAGTAGTCCCATGGGGGGGCTGGCACCCCTCCACTTT. Its protein is CASSPMGGLAPLHF.

CDR3 residues: CASSQGGGRGLNEKLFF. As DNA, the CDR3 is TGCGCCAGCAGCCAAGGCGGTGGAAGGGGACTTAATGAAAAACTGTTTTTT. The chain has TRBV4-1 and TRBJ1-4; D might be TRBD1 (5 bases). Germline CDR1 reads MGHRA; CDR2 reads YSYEKL. Trimming took off 1 base at V and 4 bases at J, with 16 bases between the two ends. The length of the CDR3 is 17 residues.

V gene TRBV5-6 combines with J gene TRBJ2-1, with TRBD2 matching 9 bases. J lost 7 bases, V lost 4 bases, and 9 bases had no gene match. CDR3 length equals 15 residues. The germline V gene has CDR1 SGHDT and CDR2 YYEEEE. The CDR3 DNA follows: TGTGCCAGCAGCCCTCCGGGACTAGCAGGGAATGAGCAGTTCTTC. Its translation is CASSPPGLAGNEQFF. Complete variable domain (other parts from reference TRBV5-6 and TRBJ2-1): DAGVTQSPTHLIKTRGQQVTLRCSPKSGHDTVSWYQQALGQGPQFIFQYYEEEERQRGNFPDRFSGHQFPNYSSELNVNALLLGDSALYLCASSPPGLAGNEQFFGPGTRLTVL.

This clone appeared a few times. The chain employs TRBV11-2 and TRBJ1-5, with 7 bases aligning to TRBD1. CDR3 size: 17 residues. V shed 2 bases and J 5 bases; nucleotides not matched to a gene: 12. Germline-derived CDR1 and CDR2 are SGHAT and FQNNGV. CDR3: CASSLTRGQLKHQPQHF. The CDR3 nucleotides read TGTGCCAGCAGCTTAACCCGGGGACAGTTGAAACATCAGCCCCAGCATTTT.

The rearrangement uses TRBV5-1 and TRBJ2-1; 8 nucleotides agree with TRBD1. Germline V lookup: CDR1 SGHRS, CDR2 YFSETQ. CDR3 size: 14 residues. V shed 4 bases, J shed 6 bases, and the junction held 6 bases outside the gene matches. The CDR3 loop is CASSDDRGFNEQFF. The CDR3 nucleotides read TGCGCCAGCAGCGACGACAGGGGATTCAATGAGCAGTTCTTC.

The V call is TRBV28, the J call TRBJ1-1; 11 bases line up with TRBD1. Germline CDR1 MDHEN, CDR2 SYDVKM. There are 15 residues in the CDR3. After removal of 6 bases from V and 5 bases from J, the junction contained 8 bases not matched to a gene. For the CDR3, the DNA is TGTGCCAGCAGGACCTCGGGACAGGGGGTAACTGAAGCTTTCTTT. Protein product: CASRTSGQGVTEAFF.

To note about this clone: Other DNA variants within this sample encode the same CDR3. The rearrangement joins TRBV11-3 to TRBJ2-1; 7 bases fit TRBD2. This CDR3 has 15 residues. The junction had 7 bases not matched to a gene; V was cut back by 1 base and J by 7 bases. In germline, CDR1 is SGHNT, CDR2 YENEEA. The CDR3 DNA follows: TGTGCCAGCAGCTTAGTGTCGGGGGGTGGGAATGAGCAGTTCTTC. Protein: CASSLVSGGGNEQFF.

V is TRBV5-6 and J is TRBJ2-7, with TRBD2 identical over 8 bases. Per germline, CDR1 SGHDT and CDR2 YYEEEE. This CDR3 has 17 residues. V trimming: 1 base; J trimming: 2 bases; junction bases outside the gene matches: 11. CDR3 DNA sequence: TGTGCCAGCAGCTTGAGATATGAACTAGCGGAAACCTACGAGCAGTACTTC. Encoded protein: CASSLRYELAETYEQYF.

This chain uses TRBV18 with TRBJ1-5; 7 nucleotides agree with TRBD1. Per the germline V gene, CDR1 is KGHSH and CDR2 is LQKENI. The CDR3 loop spans 14 amino acids. Trimming at V came to 6 bases and at J to 5 bases, leaving 7 bases not matched to a gene. This CDR3 reads CASSKGADDQPQHF. The CDR3 nucleotides are TGTGCCAGCTCGAAGGGGGCGGATGATCAGCCCCAGCATTTT.

The V gene is TRBV10-1, the J gene TRBJ2-2, with unresolved D. The CDR3 loop spans 12 amino acids. Germline values: CDR1 WNHNN, CDR2 SYGVQD (reference sequence). V gave up 6 bases and J gave up 2 bases, with 4 bases separating them. The CDR3: CASRTNTGELFF. The DNA for the CDR3 is TGCGCCAGCAGAACTAACACCGGGGAGCTGTTTTTT.

This chain uses TRBV7-6 with TRBJ1-1; 7 bases match TRBD1. Trimming removed 7 bases from V and 0 bases from J; junction bases left unmatched: 8. The CDR3 length is 15 residues. The germline V gene has CDR1 SGHVS and CDR2 FNYEAQ. The chain's CDR3 is CASTEMTGLNTEAFF. DNA of the CDR3: TGTGCCAGCACCGAAATGACAGGGTTGAACACTGAAGCTTTCTTT.

This chain uses TRBV5-1 with TRBJ2-3; TRBD2 might be the D (5 bases). V dropped 4 bases and J dropped 3 bases, with 18 bases sitting between them. This CDR3 region has 16 residues. Germline-derived CDR1 and CDR2 are SGHRS and YFSETQ. The CDR3 DNA reads as TGCGCCAGCAGCGGATTAACAAGCGGTGATACAGATACGCAGTATTTT. Amino acids: CASSGLTSGDTDTQYF.

V usage is TRBV10-3 and J usage is TRBJ2-5; the D gene is possibly TRBD1 (5 bases). The CDR3 is 16 amino acids. Trimming stripped 0 bases from V and 4 bases from J, with 15 bases between. CDR1 and CDR2 (germline): ENHRY, SYGVKD. In nucleotides, the CDR3 is TGTGCCATCAGTGAGTCGCGGCAGGGTCAGGGAGAGACCCAGTACTTC. Amino acid sequence: CAISESRQGQGETQYF.

This rearrangement joins TRBV12-3 or TRBV12-4 to TRBJ1-1, with D possibly matching TRBD1 (5 bases). The CDR3 spans 13 residues. V lost 8 bases, J lost 5 bases, and 15 bases lay in between. The CDR3 bases are TGTGCCAGCGATAGCGGGGGGTATACTGAAGCTTTCTTT. It is translated as CASDSGGYTEAFF.

This chain links TRBV12-3 or TRBV12-4 with TRBJ1-1; maybe TRBD1 (6 bases). The ends were cut back, 2 bases at V and 4 bases at J, with 8 bases in the middle. The CDR3 is made up of 13 amino acids. CDR3: CASSLRGGTEAFF. The CDR3 DNA reads as TGTGCCAGCAGTTTAAGGGGGGGCACTGAAGCTTTCTTT.

This chain joins TRBV27 and TRBJ2-2, with 9 positions matching TRBD2. The CDR3 has 16 residues. J lost 1 base, V lost 4 bases, and 4 bases had no gene match. CDR1 is MNHEY and CDR2 is SMNVEV in the germline V gene (reference sequence). In DNA form, the CDR3 reads TGTGCCAGCAGTTCTGGAGCGGGAGGGAACACCGGGGAGCTGTTTTTT. It encodes CASSSGAGGNTGELFF.

This chain joins TRBV7-9 and TRBJ2-1, with D perhaps matching TRBD1 (6 bases). V lost 5 bases, J lost 4 bases, and 15 bases lay in between. Germline V gene data show CDR1 as SEHNR and CDR2 as FQNEAQ (reference sequence). The CDR3 contains 15 residues. The CDR3 protein is CASSARDRPYNEQFF. The CDR3 region has the DNA TGTGCCAGCAGCGCAAGAGACAGGCCTTACAATGAGCAGTTCTTC. Drawing the rest from reference TRBV7-9 and TRBJ2-1, the complete variable domain is DTGVSQNPRHKITKRGQNVTFRCDPISEHNRLYWYRQTLGQGPEFLTYFQNEAQLEKSRLLSDRFSAERPKGSFSTLEIQRTEQGDSAMYLCASSARDRPYNEQFFGPGTRLTVL.

The V and J genes are TRBV6-5 and TRBJ2-7, with D unclear. This CDR3 region has 14 residues. The ends were cut back, 4 bases at V and 6 bases at J, with 16 bases in the middle. Germline V gene lookup returns CDR1 MNHEY and CDR2 SVGAGI. For the CDR3, the DNA is TGTGCCAGCAGTTCGCAACCCCCTCGGGTCGAGCAGTACTTC. This encodes CASSSQPPRVEQYF.

This clone showed up just a few times. The V call is TRBV27, the J call TRBJ2-2, with D uncertain. Germline lookup yields CDR1 MNHEY and CDR2 SMNVEV (reference sequence). Between the trimmed V and J ends, which lost 10 bases and 2 bases, there was a span of 14 bases. The CDR3 sequence is 14 residues long. As DNA, the CDR3 is TGTGCCACCCTTCAGAGGATAAACACCGGGGAGCTGTTTTTT. Its translation is CATLQRINTGELFF.

This clone has more than one count but fewer than ten. CDR3 in DNA: TGTGCCACCAGTGAGCTCACTAGCGGGAGAGGGGGTGAGCAGTTCTTC. Residues: CATSELTSGRGGEQFF. The chain joins TRBV24-1 to TRBJ2-1; 11 bases line up with TRBD2. The ends lost 4 bases at V and 9 bases at J; junction bases unmatched: 10. The CDR3 extends over 16 amino acids. Germline V CDR1 and CDR2: KGHDR, SFDVKD.

The chain carries TRBV6-1 and TRBJ1-2; 7 bases align to TRBD1. Germline CDR1 MNHNS, CDR2 SASEGT. This CDR3 is built from 15 residues. V was clipped by 2 bases and J by 0 bases; unmatched bases: 3. The CDR3 DNA reads as TGTGCCAGCAGTGAATGGGGACAGCCTAACTATGGCTACACCTTC. Its translation is CASSEWGQPNYGYTF.

The genes are TRBV5-8 and TRBJ2-6; the D gene is possibly TRBD1 (5 bases). V lost 4 bases to trimming and J lost 3 bases, with 14 bases between them. CDR3 size: 16 residues. Germline CDR1 SGHTS, CDR2 YDEGEE. CDR3 loop: CASSPEWGNGANVLTF. CDR3 coding DNA: TGTGCCAGCAGCCCGGAGTGGGGCAATGGGGCCAACGTCCTGACTTTC.

CDR3 in DNA: TGTGCCAGCAACCGGGACACAGCAACTAATGAAAAACTGTTTTTT. Its protein product is CASNRDTATNEKLFF. This chain links TRBV19 with TRBJ1-4, with a possible D match to TRBD1 (6 bases). In germline, CDR1 is LNHDA, CDR2 SQIVND (reference sequence). The CDR3 runs 15 residues. V gave up 9 bases and J gave up 0 bases, with 14 bases separating them. Combining the CDR3 with reference TRBV19 and TRBJ1-4 gives the whole variable domain DGGITQSPKYLFRKEGQNVTLSCEQNLNHDAMYWYRQDPGQGLRLIYYSQIVNDFQKGDIAEGYSVSREKKESFPLTVTSAQKNPTAFYLCASNRDTATNEKLFFGSGTQLSVL.

Comments on this clone: Distinct nucleotide sequences in the sample also encode this CDR3. This chain uses TRBV29-1 with TRBJ2-7; D remains ambiguous. The CDR3 spans 12 residues. Germline loops: CDR1 SQVTM, CDR2 ANQGSEA. The V end lost 1 base, the J end lost 3 bases, and 7 bases lay between the germline ends. The CDR3 here is CSVEAGSYEQYF. The CDR3 region has the DNA TGCAGCGTTGAAGCTGGCAGCTACGAGCAGTACTTC.